The 18 T cell receptor beta chains reported below all come from one sample, sequenced in a study of T cells in Graves' hyperthyroidism and ophthalmopathy. Regions amplified from RNA transcripts were the TCR beta CDR3 regions. TCR CDR3 underwent first-round RT-PCR with the HTBI primer set. TCRdb re-analysed the multiplex PCR reads in MiXCR, keeping a single row per CDR3 protein. The sample consists of more than 500,000 distinct CDR3 sequences, about 43% of them appearing once. Sequenced input: peripheral blood or thyroid tissue (not recorded which). These receptors came from an adult woman with Graves' disease, either hyperthyroidism or ophthalmopathy (not recorded which).

The rearrangement uses TRBV10-3 and TRBJ1-5, with 7 positions matching TRBD1. Germline CDR1 is ENHRY and CDR2 is SYGVKD. This CDR3 has 16 residues. With V trimmed by 10 bases and J by 3 bases, 15 bases remained unmatched. This chain's CDR3 is CATTGTGVGFNQPQHF. In DNA form, the CDR3 reads TGTGCCACCACCGGCACAGGGGTGGGATTCAATCAGCCCCAGCATTTT.

In its sample, this clonotype was seen a few times. The chain couples TRBV7-9 to TRBJ1-2; D gene ambiguous. The CDR3 length is 12 residues. Germline V gene sequence: CDR1 SEHNR, CDR2 FQNEAQ (reference sequence). V was clipped by 2 bases and J by 8 bases, with 9 bases between them. CDR3 bases: TGTGCCAGCAGCTTATTCGTGACCGGCTACACCTTC. Its translation is CASSLFVTGYTF.

Many counts were recorded for this clonotype. This sequence joins TRBV7-3 and TRBJ2-2; TRBD1 might be the D (6 bases). With 5 bases removed from V and 0 bases from J, the gap between germline ends came to 7 bases. There are 14 residues in the CDR3. Germline-derived CDR1 and CDR2 are SGHTA and FQGTGA. The CDR3 here is CASSRDTNTGELFF. CDR3 in DNA: TGTGCCAGCAGCAGGGACACGAACACCGGGGAGCTGTTTTTT.

The J gene is TRBJ1-2, the V gene TRBV20-1; D ambiguous. CDR3 size: 10 residues. Germline CDR1 DFQATT, CDR2 SNEGSKA (reference sequence). With 2 bases removed from V and 9 bases from J, the gap between germline ends came to 7 bases. CDR3 region: CSARPHSYTF. Here the CDR3 DNA reads TGCAGTGCTAGACCCCACAGCTACACCTTC.

This clonotype appeared many times. The chain couples TRBV11-2 to TRBJ1-1; the D gene is possibly TRBD1 (5 bases). Per the germline V gene, CDR1 is SGHAT and CDR2 is FQNNGV. The CDR3 runs 13 residues. V lost 5 bases and J lost 6, with 13 bases in between. CDR3 DNA sequence: TGTGCCAGCAGCCTCGGTGGGGGTGCTGAAGCTTTCTTT. As protein: CASSLGGGAEAFF. Combining the CDR3 with reference TRBV11-2 and TRBJ1-1 gives the whole variable domain EAGVAQSPRYKIIEKRQSVAFWCNPISGHATLYWYQQILGQGPKLLIQFQNNGVVDDSQLPKDRFSAERLKGVDSTLKIQPAKLEDSAVYLCASSLGGGAEAFFGQGTRLTVV.

This clonotype showed up many times. The genes are TRBV2 and TRBJ2-7; D gene uncertain. V lost 7 bases and J 0 bases, leaving 13 bases between the germline ends. The germline V gene encodes CDR1 SNHLY and CDR2 FYNNEI. The CDR3 covers 14 residues. In nucleotides, the CDR3 is TGTGCCAGCATGGTCAATCCGGCCTCCTACGAGCAGTACTTC. Protein: CASMVNPASYEQYF.

V gene TRBV10-3 combines with J gene TRBJ2-5; TRBD2 aligns across 7 bases. CDR3 length equals 11 residues. Germline trimming cut 11 bases from V and 4 bases from J; bases unmatched to any gene: 4. Germline V gene data show CDR1 as ENHRY and CDR2 as SYGVKD. The DNA for the CDR3 is TGTGCCCCATGGGGGGGAGAGACCCAGTACTTC. Its translation: CAPWGGETQYF.

This clonotype showed up just a few times. The chain recombines TRBV20-1 with TRBJ2-5, with a weak D call TRBD2 (5 bases). The CDR3 runs 13 residues. V was pared by 2 bases and J by 2 bases, with 9 bases between. The V gene's germline CDR1 is DFQATT and CDR2 SNEGSKA (reference sequence). CDR3 amino acids: CSARRSGQETQYF. The DNA of the CDR3 is TGCAGTGCTAGAAGGTCGGGACAAGAGACCCAGTACTTC.

V usage is TRBV10-3 and J usage is TRBJ1-3; 9 nucleotides align to TRBD1. Germline V gene lookup returns CDR1 ENHRY and CDR2 SYGVKD. With V trimmed by 8 bases and J by 6 bases, 11 bases remained unmatched. CDR3 size: 15 residues. DNA of the CDR3: TGTGCCATCGGGGCCGCGGACAGGGGAGAAAACACCATATATTTT. This sequence encodes CAIGAADRGENTIYF.

This clonotype was recorded a few times. V gene TRBV25-1 combines with J gene TRBJ2-7, with D tentatively TRBD2 (6 bases). The CDR3 length is 15 residues. Deletions cut 3 bases from V and 0 bases from J, with 12 bases between. CDR1 is MGHDK, CDR2 SYGVNS, per germline. CDR3 DNA: TGTGCCAGCAGTGATCGGCTAGCGAGCTCCTACGAGCAGTACTTC. It is translated as CASSDRLASSYEQYF.

This clonotype was seen only a few times. In nucleotides, the CDR3 is TGTGCCAGCAGTAGCAGCGGGAGAGTCCACGAGCAGTACTTC. Encoded protein: CASSSSGRVHEQYF. V is TRBV7-2 and J is TRBJ2-7, with 8 bases that match TRBD2. There are 14 residues in the CDR3. V trimming: 6 bases; J trimming: 5 bases; junction bases outside the gene matches: 9. Per the germline V gene, CDR1 is SGHTA and CDR2 is FQGNSA.

V and J are TRBV29-1 and TRBJ1-2; 7 bases map to TRBD1. V shed 0 bases and J 3 bases; nucleotides not matched to a gene: 7. This CDR3 spans 15 amino acids. Germline CDR1 reads SQVTM; CDR2 reads ANQGSEA. In nucleotides, the CDR3 is TGCAGCGTTGAAGAGCGAGACAGGGTTGACTATGGCTACACCTTC. Amino acid sequence: CSVEERDRVDYGYTF.

This clonotype was counted ten times or more. The gene calls are TRBV7-3 and TRBJ2-7; 10 bases agree with TRBD2. Unmatched junction bases numbered 6, after V lost 2 bases and J lost 5 bases. The germline V gene encodes CDR1 SGHTA and CDR2 FQGTGA. The CDR3 is 15 residues long. The chain's CDR3 is CASSLEGTSANEQYF. The CDR3 nucleotides read TGTGCCAGCAGCTTAGAGGGGACTAGCGCCAACGAGCAGTACTTC. The whole variable domain, remainder taken from reference TRBV7-3 and TRBJ2-7, is GAGVSQTPSNKVTEKGKYVELRCDPISGHTALYWYRQSLGQGPEFLIYFQGTGAADDSGLPNDRFFAVRPEGSVSTLKIQRTERGDSAVYLCASSLEGTSANEQYFGPGTRLTVT.

The V and J genes are TRBV7-6 and TRBJ1-4; D not resolved. The CDR3 consists of 17 residues. Germline V gene data show CDR1 as SGHVS and CDR2 as FNYEAQ. Trimming cost V 5 bases and J 8 bases, with 24 bases left between them. The CDR3 loop is CASSPTSGRAWEEKLFF. CDR3 DNA sequence: TGTGCCAGCAGCCCCACTAGCGGGAGGGCCTGGGAGGAAAAACTGTTTTTT.

This clonotype was seen at least ten times. The chain couples TRBV6-5 to TRBJ2-2; D unresolved. Per the germline V gene, CDR1 is MNHEY and CDR2 is SVGAGI. The CDR3 spans 13 residues. The V gene lost 7 bases and the J gene lost 3 bases, with 9 bases spanning the gap. CDR3 nucleotide sequence: TGTGCCAGCACCCCCGCCGACACCGGGGAGCTGTTTTTT. Translating gives CASTPADTGELFF.

The rearrangement uses TRBV24-1 and TRBJ1-5, with no clear D. The CDR3 covers 18 residues. Germline loops: CDR1 KGHDR, CDR2 SFDVKD. V was shortened by 5 bases and J by 2 bases, with 21 bases between the two germline ends. The CDR3: CATSASGLGATGNQPQHF. The CDR3 DNA is TGTGCCACCAGTGCTTCCGGACTTGGTGCGACTGGCAATCAGCCCCAGCATTTT.

This clonotype was observed a handful of times. This chain joins TRBV29-1 and TRBJ1-1; D uncertain. The germline CDR1 and CDR2 sequences are SQVTM and ANQGSEA. V lost 4 bases to trimming and J lost 5 bases, with 11 bases between them. There are 12 residues in the CDR3. This CDR3 is CSVVPGRTEAFF. As DNA, the CDR3 is TGCAGCGTTGTTCCAGGACGAACTGAAGCTTTCTTT. The full variable domain, in which reference TRBV29-1 and TRBJ1-1 provide the parts outside the CDR3, is SAVISQKPSRDICQRGTSLTIQCQVDSQVTMMFWYRQQPGQSLTLIATANQGSEATYESGFVIDKFPISRPNLTFSTLTVSNMSPEDSSIYLCSVVPGRTEAFFGQGTRLTVV.

Many counts were recorded for this clonotype. The chain links TRBV12-3 or TRBV12-4 to TRBJ1-6; D remains unclear. CDR3 length: 13 amino acids. Between the trimmed V and J ends, which lost 8 bases and 9 bases, there was a span of 14 bases. The CDR3 sequence: CASSPLGGSPLHF. In nucleotides, the CDR3 is TGTGCCAGCTCGCCCCTGGGAGGTTCACCCCTCCACTTT.